This T cell receptor beta chain appears in the sequencing data of a study of blood T cell repertoires in COVID-19 (dated by TCRdb to the early 2020s). Looking at the study overall: Collaborator samples came from the United States, Italy and Spain and covered acute and convalescent phases of COVID-19. The material from the prospective study consisted of cDNA or gDNA derived from T cells, B-cell-depleted T cells, or PBMCs. Subjects who had been exposed to COVID-19, were actively infected with it, or had recovered from it provided the deeply sampled blood TCRbeta repertoires that made up the dataset. The repertoires were released in a freely available public database meant as a resource for research on the immune response to SARS-CoV-2. Samples were obtained from the ongoing ImmuneRACE study (first 160 participants) and from 1,254 subjects provided by 6 global collaborators. Nearly every sample came with metadata listing a de-identified subject ID, COVID-19 status, age in years and sex. Where HLA class I and class II types were available, the types were taken from metadata supplied by the sample provider, not from assay-based typing.

What the authors observed across the whole study: The amount of clinical and demographic metadata varied by source and participant and was provided uncurated.

For CDR1 and CDR2, the germline V gene (reference sequence) lists MNHNY and SVGAGI. The CDR3 runs 15 amino acids, cysteine and phenylalanine included. Just CDR3 DNA is preserved here, 45 bases in frame from base 1. V is pruned by 2 bases and J by 8 bases, leaving 4 bases of the junction without a gene match. TCRbeta CDR3 regions were amplified from genomic DNA by means of the immunoSEQ Assay, a bias-controlled multiplex PCR. From the authors' description of their analysis: The number of nucleated cells in each sample was estimated by amplification of reference gene primers within the assay. Sequence reads were collapsed and filtered to measure the absolute abundance of every unique TCRbeta CDR3 rearrangement. For each sample, productive Simpson clonality was calculated as the square root of Simpson's diversity index across productive rearrangements. TCRdb provides this immuneACCESS table in a form limited to in-frame rearrangements. Some clones are lacking; in checked studies, under half of them reflect an unresolved V gene, and why the rest are absent is not known. V, J and clone size are those of that table, while D and trimming were read from the DNA. In this sample the table shows approximately 79,000 clones, approximately 80% of which occur a single time. The ten most abundant clones make up around 13% of the sample.

At one collaborating source in Seattle, patients were enrolled during active infection and were followed longitudinally through the course of disease. Whole blood was collected in K2EDTA tubes by collaborating institutions according to the institutions' own protocols. Collaborator samples were shipped for TCRbeta analysis as frozen whole blood, isolated PBMCs, or DNA extracted from either sample type. As to this clone: Its antigen specificity is not known. Base qualities are not at hand, and no much larger clone is one base apart.

Recombination joined TRBV6-6 with TRBJ2-3, and 13 junctional nucleotides match TRBD2. The receptor was isolated from a man between 50 and 59 years old with COVID-19, enrolled during active disease. Sequencing used peripheral blood. The CDR3 is CASSYGGLAGLTQYF. The DNA sequence is as follows: TGTGCCAGCAGTTACGGGGGACTAGCGGGACTTACGCAGTATTTT.